A selection of T cell receptor beta chains follows, all from one sample in a study of cytomegalovirus exposure and HLA in healthy donors. The protocol was immunoSEQ multiplex PCR, while the TCRdb copy is restricted to in-frame clones and leaves out a portion. The data show approximately 86,000 clones, 65% to 80% seen once. The sample taken for sequencing was PBMCs. The source of these receptors is a man aged 40-50 years in good health and CMV-seronegative. Each CDR3 is given with its conserved first and last residue. The order of the fields is D gene, V gene, J gene, CDR3 protein, CDR3 DNA. The D gene is left open where the match is weak.

D: NA
V: TRBV7-9
J: TRBJ1-1
CDR3: CASSLQVTEAFF
DNA: TGTGCCAGCAGCTTACAGGTCACTGAAGCTTTCTTT

D: NA
V: TRBV25-1
J: TRBJ1-1
CDR3: CASSAGGTEAFF
DNA: TGTGCCAGCAGTGCCGGGGGCACTGAAGCTTTCTTT

D: TRBD2
V: TRBV9
J: TRBJ2-2
CDR3: CASSKKAGGPGELFF
DNA: TGTGCCAGCAGCAAGAAGGCGGGGGGGCCCGGGGAGCTGTTTTTT

D: NA
V: TRBV2
J: TRBJ1-4
CDR3: CASRAWPRINEKLFF
DNA: TGTGCCAGCAGGGCCTGGCCGCGGATTAATGAAAAACTGTTTTTT

D: NA
V: TRBV11-2
J: TRBJ1-1
CDR3: CASSPRGGLKNTEAFF
DNA: TGTGCCAGCAGCCCCCGGGGGGGCCTGAAGAACACTGAAGCTTTCTTT

D: TRBD2
V: TRBV11-2
J: TRBJ2-7
CDR3: CASSQSGGDSYEQYF
DNA: TGTGCCAGCAGCCAGAGCGGGGGGGACTCCTACGAGCAGTACTTC

D: NA
V: TRBV4-3
J: TRBJ2-7
CDR3: CASSQGGVGLNEQYF
DNA: TGCGCCAGCAGCCAAGGCGGGGTGGGCCTAAACGAGCAGTACTTC

D: NA
V: TRBV7-9
J: TRBJ1-1
CDR3: CSSSLNRGVILEAFF
DNA: TGTTCCAGCAGCTTGAACCGGGGTGTGATACTTGAAGCTTTCTTT

D: NA
V: TRBV4-2
J: TRBJ2-2
CDR3: CASSQDIGGPPNTGELFF
DNA: TGTGCCAGCAGCCAAGATATCGGGGGGCCACCGAACACCGGGGAGCTGTTTTTT

D: NA
V: TRBV29-1
J: TRBJ2-7
CDR3: CSVQYTGEQYF
DNA: TGCAGCGTTCAGTATACGGGTGAGCAGTACTTC

D: TRBD1
V: TRBV19
J: TRBJ1-5
CDR3: CASRSGGTASNQPQHF
DNA: TGTGCCAGTAGGTCGGGCGGGACAGCTAGCAATCAGCCCCAGCATTTT

D: NA
V: TRBV2
J: TRBJ2-1
CDR3: CASITSSYNEQFF
DNA: TGTGCCAGCATCACGAGCTCCTACAATGAGCAGTTCTTC

D: NA
V: TRBV5-1
J: TRBJ2-7
CDR3: CASSFLGGEQYF
DNA: TGCGCCAGCAGCTTCTTAGGGGGCGAGCAGTACTTC

D: NA
V: TRBV19
J: TRBJ1-1
CDR3: CASSMVAGTEAFF
DNA: TGTGCCAGTAGTATGGTTGCCGGCACTGAAGCTTTCTTT